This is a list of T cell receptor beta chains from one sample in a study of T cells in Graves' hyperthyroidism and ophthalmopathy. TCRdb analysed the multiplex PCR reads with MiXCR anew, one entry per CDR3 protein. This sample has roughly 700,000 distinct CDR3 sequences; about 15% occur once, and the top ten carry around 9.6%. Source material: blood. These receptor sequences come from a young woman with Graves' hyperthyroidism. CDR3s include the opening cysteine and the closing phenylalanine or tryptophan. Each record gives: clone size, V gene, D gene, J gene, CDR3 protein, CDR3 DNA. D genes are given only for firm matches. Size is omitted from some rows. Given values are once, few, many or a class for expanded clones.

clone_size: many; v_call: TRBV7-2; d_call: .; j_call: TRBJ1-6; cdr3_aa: CASSLGLTVVNSPLHF; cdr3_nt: TGTGCCAGCAGCTTAGGCCTGACAGTGGTTAATTCACCCCTCCACTTT
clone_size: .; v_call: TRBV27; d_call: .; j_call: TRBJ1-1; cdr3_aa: CASSPGGGWNTEAFF; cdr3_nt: TGTGCCAGCAGCCCCGGAGGGGGGTGGAACACTGAAGCTTTCTTT
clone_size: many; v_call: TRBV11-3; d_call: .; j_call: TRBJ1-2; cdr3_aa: CASSLGTPEYYGYTF; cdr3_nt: TGTGCCAGCAGCTTAGGGACACCGGAGTACTATGGCTACACCTTC
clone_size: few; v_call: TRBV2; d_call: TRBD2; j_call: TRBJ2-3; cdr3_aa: CASSDISLAEESDTQYF; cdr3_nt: TGTGCCAGCAGTGATATATCACTAGCGGAAGAGTCGGATACGCAGTATTTT
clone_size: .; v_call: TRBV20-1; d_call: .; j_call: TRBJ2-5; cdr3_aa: CSARGTQFHETQYF; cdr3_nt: TGCAGTGCCCGAGGGACCCAGTTTCACGAGACCCAGTACTTC
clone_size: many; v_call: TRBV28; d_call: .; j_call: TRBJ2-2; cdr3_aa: CASYWNRDTGELFF; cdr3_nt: TGTGCCAGCTACTGGAACAGGGACACCGGGGAGCTGTTTTTT
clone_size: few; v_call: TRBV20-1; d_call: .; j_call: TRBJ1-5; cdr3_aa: CSARDSQHVSNQPQHF; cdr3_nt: TGCAGTGCTAGAGATTCACAGCACGTAAGCAATCAGCCCCAGCATTTT
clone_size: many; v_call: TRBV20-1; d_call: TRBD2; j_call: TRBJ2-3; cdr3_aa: CSARDSGRDTDTQYF; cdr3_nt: TGCAGTGCTAGAGATTCTGGGAGGGACACAGATACGCAGTATTTT
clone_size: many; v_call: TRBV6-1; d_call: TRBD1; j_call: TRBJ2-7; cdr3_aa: CASSRDRLSEQYF; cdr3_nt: TGTGCCAGCAGTCGGGACAGATTATCCGAGCAGTACTTC
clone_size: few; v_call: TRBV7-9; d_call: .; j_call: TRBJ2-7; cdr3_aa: CASSLTQDRTYEQYF; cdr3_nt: TGTGCCAGCAGCCTAACCCAAGACAGGACCTACGAGCAGTACTTC
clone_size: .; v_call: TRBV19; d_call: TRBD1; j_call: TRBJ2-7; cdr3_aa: CASSIFLGTGGYEQYF; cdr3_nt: TGTGCCAGTAGTATCTTTCTAGGGACAGGAGGATACGAGCAGTACTTC
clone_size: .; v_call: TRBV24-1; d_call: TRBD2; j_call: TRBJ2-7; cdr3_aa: CATSDLSGRGNEQYF; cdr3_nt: TGTGCCACCAGTGATTTGTCCGGGAGGGGCAATGAGCAGTACTTC
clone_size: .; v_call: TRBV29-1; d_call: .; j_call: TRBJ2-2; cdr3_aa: CSVELPTGNTGELFF; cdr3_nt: TGCAGCGTTGAGCTCCCTACAGGGAACACCGGGGAGCTGTTTTTT
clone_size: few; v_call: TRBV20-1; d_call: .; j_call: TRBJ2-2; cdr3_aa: CSAREPRRDTGELFF; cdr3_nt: TGCAGTGCTAGAGAGCCTAGAAGGGACACCGGGGAGCTGTTTTTT
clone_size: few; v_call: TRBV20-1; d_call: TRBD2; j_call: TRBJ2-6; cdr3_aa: CSAFGREREGPGANVLTF; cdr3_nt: TGCAGTGCTTTCGGCCGCGAGCGGGAGGGCCCCGGGGCCAACGTCCTGACTTTC
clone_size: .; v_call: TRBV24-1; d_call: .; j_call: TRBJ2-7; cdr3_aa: CATSAMEGAGLREQYF; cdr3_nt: TGTGCCACCAGTGCCATGGAAGGGGCAGGACTTAGAGAGCAGTACTTC
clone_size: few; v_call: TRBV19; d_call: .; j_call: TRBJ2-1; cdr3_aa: CASSIGTREFF; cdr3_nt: TGTGCCAGTAGTATAGGTACCAGGGAGTTCTTC
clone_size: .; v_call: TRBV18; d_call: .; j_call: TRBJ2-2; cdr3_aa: CASSPQQIVANTGELFF; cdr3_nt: TGTGCCAGCTCACCTCAACAAATAGTCGCGAACACCGGGGAGCTGTTTTTT
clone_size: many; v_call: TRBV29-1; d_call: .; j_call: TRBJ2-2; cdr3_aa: CSVSRTLDTGELFF; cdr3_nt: TGCAGCGTTAGCCGGACATTAGACACCGGGGAGCTGTTTTTT
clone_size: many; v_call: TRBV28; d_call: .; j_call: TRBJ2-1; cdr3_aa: CASSLLGPYNEQFF; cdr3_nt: TGTGCCAGCAGTTTATTGGGGCCTTACAATGAGCAGTTCTTC
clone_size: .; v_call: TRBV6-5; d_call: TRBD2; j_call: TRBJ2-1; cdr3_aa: CASSYKVSGRPPYNEQFF; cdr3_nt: TGTGCCAGCAGTTACAAGGTTAGCGGGAGGCCCCCCTACAATGAGCAGTTCTTC
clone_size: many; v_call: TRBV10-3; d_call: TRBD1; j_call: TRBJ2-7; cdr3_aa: CAISDVPTGAGEQYF; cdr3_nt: TGTGCCATCAGTGACGTGCCCACAGGGGCAGGGGAGCAGTACTTC
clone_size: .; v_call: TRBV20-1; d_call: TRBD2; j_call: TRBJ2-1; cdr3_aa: CSATGGAVNEQFF; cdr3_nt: TGCAGTGCTACGGGAGGTGCGGTCAATGAGCAGTTCTTC
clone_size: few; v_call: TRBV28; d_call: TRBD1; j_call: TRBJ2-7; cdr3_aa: CASSSLRQGATYEQYF; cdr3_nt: TGTGCCAGCAGTTCCCTCCGACAGGGCGCAACCTACGAGCAGTACTTC
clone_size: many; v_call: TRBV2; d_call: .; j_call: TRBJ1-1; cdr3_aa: CASSDPMNTEAFF; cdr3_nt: TGTGCCAGCAGCGATCCGATGAACACTGAAGCTTTCTTT
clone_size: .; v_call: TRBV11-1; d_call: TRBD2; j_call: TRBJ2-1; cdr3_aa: CASSPQGVLAGGQKQFF; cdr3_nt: TGTGCCAGCAGCCCTCAGGGCGTACTAGCGGGAGGGCAAAAGCAGTTCTTC
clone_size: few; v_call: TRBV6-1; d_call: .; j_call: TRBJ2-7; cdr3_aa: CASARGDEQYF; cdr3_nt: TGTGCCAGCGCCAGGGGGGACGAGCAGTACTTC
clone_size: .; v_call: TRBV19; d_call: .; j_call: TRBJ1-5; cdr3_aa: CASSTPPFRLGGNQPQHF; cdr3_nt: TGTGCCAGTAGTACCCCACCCTTCCGGCTGGGAGGCAATCAGCCCCAGCATTTT
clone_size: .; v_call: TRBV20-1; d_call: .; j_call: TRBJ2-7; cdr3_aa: CSARDEGGLGEQYF; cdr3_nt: TGCAGTGCTAGAGATGAAGGGGGGCTGGGCGAGCAGTACTTC
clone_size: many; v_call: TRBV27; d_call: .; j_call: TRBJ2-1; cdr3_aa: CASSSGTDFEQFF; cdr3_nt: TGTGCCAGCAGTTCGGGGACCGATTTTGAGCAGTTCTTC
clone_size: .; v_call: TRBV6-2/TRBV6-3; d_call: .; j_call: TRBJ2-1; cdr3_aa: CASFRGSYDEQFF; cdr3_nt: TGTGCCAGTTTCAGGGGCTCCTACGATGAGCAGTTCTTC
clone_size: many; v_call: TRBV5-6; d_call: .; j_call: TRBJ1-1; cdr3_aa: CASSLIERTEAFF; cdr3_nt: TGTGCCAGCAGCTTGATCGAACGCACTGAAGCTTTCTTT
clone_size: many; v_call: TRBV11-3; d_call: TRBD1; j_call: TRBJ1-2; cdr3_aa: CASSFGDRGGYTF; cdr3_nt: TGTGCCAGCAGCTTCGGGGACAGGGGTGGCTACACCTTC
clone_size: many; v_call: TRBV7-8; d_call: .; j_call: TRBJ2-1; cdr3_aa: CASSLHSGETDEQFF; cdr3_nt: TGTGCCAGCAGCTTACATAGCGGTGAGACGGATGAGCAGTTCTTC
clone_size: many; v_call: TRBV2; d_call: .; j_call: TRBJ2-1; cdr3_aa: CASSEARGHKGPYNEQFF; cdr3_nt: TGTGCCAGCAGTGAAGCCCGGGGGCACAAAGGCCCCTACAATGAGCAGTTCTTC
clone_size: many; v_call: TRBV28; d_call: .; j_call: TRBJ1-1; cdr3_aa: CASSLATVRNTEAFF; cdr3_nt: TGTGCCAGCAGTTTGGCCACGGTTAGGAACACTGAAGCTTTCTTT
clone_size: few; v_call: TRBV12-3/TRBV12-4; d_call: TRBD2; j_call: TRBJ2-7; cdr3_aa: CASSPPRSGGRYEQYF; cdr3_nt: TGTGCCAGCAGTCCTCCTCGTTCGGGGGGTCGGTACGAGCAGTACTTC
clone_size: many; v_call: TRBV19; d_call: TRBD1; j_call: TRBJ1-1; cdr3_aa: CASSIAPYRGRIAEAFF; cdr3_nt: TGTGCCAGTAGTATAGCCCCATACAGGGGGCGAATCGCTGAAGCTTTCTTT
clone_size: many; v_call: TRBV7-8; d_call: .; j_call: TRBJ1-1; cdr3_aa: CASSLPSAGTEAFF; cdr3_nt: TGTGCCAGCAGCTTACCCTCGGCGGGCACTGAAGCTTTCTTT
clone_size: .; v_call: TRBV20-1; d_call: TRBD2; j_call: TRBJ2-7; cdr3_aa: CSAIPLAGEEVYEQYF; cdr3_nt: TGCAGTGCTATACCACTAGCGGGAGAGGAAGTGTACGAGCAGTACTTC
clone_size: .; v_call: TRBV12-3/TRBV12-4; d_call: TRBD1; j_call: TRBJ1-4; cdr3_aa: CASSFMTGENEKLFF; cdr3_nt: TGTGCCAGCAGTTTTATGACAGGGGAAAATGAAAAACTGTTTTTT
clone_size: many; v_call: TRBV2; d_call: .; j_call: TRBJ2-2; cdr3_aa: CAKLRTDTGELFF; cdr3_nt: TGTGCCAAGCTAAGAACGGACACCGGGGAGCTGTTTTTT
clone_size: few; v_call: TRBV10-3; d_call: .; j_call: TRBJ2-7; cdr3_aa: CAISESVDGSYEQYF; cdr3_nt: TGTGCCATCAGTGAGTCCGTCGACGGATCCTACGAGCAGTACTTC
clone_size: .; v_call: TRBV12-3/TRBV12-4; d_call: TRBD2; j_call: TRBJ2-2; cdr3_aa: CASSPTSGNSGELFF; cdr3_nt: TGTGCCAGCAGCCCAACTAGCGGGAACAGCGGGGAGCTGTTTTTT
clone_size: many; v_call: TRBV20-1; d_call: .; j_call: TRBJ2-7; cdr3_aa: CSASKAGLYEQYF; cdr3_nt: TGCAGTGCTAGTAAGGCAGGTCTCTACGAGCAGTACTTC
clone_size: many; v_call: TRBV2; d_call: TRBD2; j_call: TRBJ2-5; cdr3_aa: CASSEPRRGLAGVWETQYF; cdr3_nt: TGTGCCAGCAGTGAACCCCGCCGGGGACTAGCGGGAGTGTGGGAGACCCAGTACTTC
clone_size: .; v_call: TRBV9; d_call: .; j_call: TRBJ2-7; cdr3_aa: CASSPFADSYEQYF; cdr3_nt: TGTGCCAGCAGCCCCTTCGCGGACTCCTACGAGCAGTACTTC
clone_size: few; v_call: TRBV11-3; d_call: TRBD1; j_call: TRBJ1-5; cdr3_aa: CASSFDRDQPQHF; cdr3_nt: TGTGCCAGCAGCTTCGACAGGGACCAGCCCCAGCATTTT
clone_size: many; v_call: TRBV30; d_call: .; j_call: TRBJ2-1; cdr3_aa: CAWSAARGNEQFF; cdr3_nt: TGTGCCTGGAGTGCGGCTAGGGGAAATGAGCAGTTCTTC
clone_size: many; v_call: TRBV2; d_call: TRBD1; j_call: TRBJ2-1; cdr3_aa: CASSDTGGSYNEQFF; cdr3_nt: TGTGCCAGCAGCGATACAGGGGGTTCCTACAATGAGCAGTTCTTC
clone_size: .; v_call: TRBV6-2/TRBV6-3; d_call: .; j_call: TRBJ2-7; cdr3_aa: CASSRALGHTSYEQYF; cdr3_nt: TGTGCCAGCAGCCGCGCCCTCGGACACACATCCTACGAGCAGTACTTC
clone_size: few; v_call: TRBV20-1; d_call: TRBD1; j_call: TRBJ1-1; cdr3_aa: CSARRKGQGFFSQAFF; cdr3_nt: TGCAGTGCTAGGAGGAAGGGACAGGGCTTTTTTTCACAAGCTTTCTTT
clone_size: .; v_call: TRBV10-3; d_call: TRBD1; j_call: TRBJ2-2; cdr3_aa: CASRDRGNTGELFF; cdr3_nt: TGTGCCAGCCGGGACAGGGGGAACACCGGGGAGCTGTTTTTT